This T cell receptor beta chain was captured in a study of T-cell reconstitution after alpha-beta-depleted transplantation in children. Library preparation (for TCRbeta) was performed with unique molecular identifiers. TCRdb re-called the PCR reads with MiXCR, one entry per CDR3 protein. The data hold a few hundred thousand distinct CDR3 sequences, with around 9.7% observed a single time. The table lists this clonotype with a few counts. This CDR3 has 12 amino acids. Trimming left V 6 bases short and J 7 bases short, with 15 bases between. Germline V gene sequence: CDR1 DFQATT, CDR2 SNEGSKA (reference sequence).

The source is a human donor who donated a stem cell graft to a child with SCID. This sample comprised PBMCs from the stem cell graft donor, obtained from the stem cell graft. J is TRBJ1-1 and V is TRBV20-1, with D possibly being TRBD1 (5 bases). CDR3 amino acids: CSAAGEKSEAFF. The DNA for the CDR3 is TGCAGTGCGGCGGGGGAGAAGAGTGAAGCTTTCTTT.